There are a few counts of the clone carrying this T cell receptor beta chain. Other DNA sequences in this specimen translate into the identical CDR3. CDR1 and CDR2 from the germline V gene are SGHRS and YFSETQ. Trimming left V 0 bases short and J 1 base short, with 4 bases between. This CDR3 is built from 13 residues. Authors' analysis steps: Reference gene primer amplification gave nucleated cell count estimates. Repertoires were generated with immunoSEQ multiplex PCR, while TCRdb's copy carries only in-frame clones and drops some. The V and J calls and the clone size are those of that table, but D and trimming were determined from the DNA. This table holds a few hundred thousand clones, around 80% found once. This entry is derived from a study of blood T cell repertoires in COVID-19. About the research overall: Both acute and convalescent COVID-19 samples were obtained from the United States, Italy and Spain.

The TCR was taken from a woman in her seventies with acute or convalescent COVID-19. Material: peripheral blood. The chain is built from TRBV5-1 and TRBJ1-1; D not resolved. The CDR3 is CASSLAGNTEAFF. The CDR3 DNA sequence: TGCGCCAGCAGCTTGGCAGGGAACACTGAAGCTTTCTTT. Filled out from reference TRBV5-1 and TRBJ1-1, the complete variable domain reads KAGVTQTPRYLIKTRGQQVTLSCSPISGHRSVSWYQQTPGQGLQFLFEYFSETQRNKGNFPGRFSGRQFSNSRSEMNVSTLELGDSALYLCASSLAGNTEAFFGQGTRLTVV.